This entry lists 18 T cell receptor beta chains sequenced from one sample in a study of T cells in Graves' hyperthyroidism and ophthalmopathy. Amplified TCR beta CDR3 regions derived from RNA transcripts. The primer set for the first-round RT-PCR of the TCR CDR3 was HTBI. Using its own MiXCR run on the multiplex PCR reads, TCRdb lists one record per CDR3 protein. The data hold roughly 500,000 distinct CDR3 sequences, with 46% observed a single time. The sample taken for sequencing was peripheral blood or thyroid tissue (not recorded which). These receptors all come from an adult woman with Graves' disease, either hyperthyroidism or ophthalmopathy (not recorded which).

The V and J genes are TRBV10-3 and TRBJ1-3; D may be TRBD1 (5 bases). The CDR3 runs to 16 residues. CDR1 is ENHRY and CDR2 is SYGVKD in the germline V gene. V lost 7 bases and J lost 0, with 16 bases in between. CDR3 residues: CAINTGTKSSGNTIYF. CDR3 DNA sequence: TGTGCCATCAATACCGGGACCAAGAGCTCTGGAAACACCATATATTTT.

This clonotype was found a few times. The chain links TRBV27 to TRBJ2-7, with 7 bases matching TRBD1. CDR1 and CDR2 (germline): MNHEY, SMNVEV (reference sequence). The junction had 5 bases not matched to a gene; V was cut back by 2 bases and J by 4 bases. This CDR3 has 14 amino acids. CDR3 loop: CASSLRDRSYEQYF. The CDR3 DNA reads as TGTGCCAGCAGTTTAAGGGACAGATCTTACGAGCAGTACTTC.

The rearrangement uses TRBV28 and TRBJ2-7; the match to TRBD1 covers 10 bases. The V gene end was trimmed by 10 bases and the J gene end by 2 bases; junction bases not matched to a gene: 5. Per the germline V gene, CDR1 is MDHEN and CDR2 is SYDVKM. The CDR3 is 13 amino acids. CDR3 region: CATHGTGAYEQYF. CDR3 nucleotides: TGTGCCACACACGGGACAGGGGCCTACGAGCAGTACTTC.

Points on this clonotype: This clone may be a read error of a much larger clone one base away. The chain joins TRBV6-2 or TRBV6-3 to TRBJ1-5, with D perhaps matching TRBD1 (5 bases). This CDR3 has 15 residues. V dropped 6 bases and J dropped 6 bases, with 18 bases sitting between them. The germline gives CDR1 MNHEY, CDR2 SVGEGT. The CDR3 nucleotides read TGTGCCAGCAGAACGGGCAGGGAGCTGGGTCAGCCCCAGCATTTT. This translates into CASRTGRELGQPQHF.

This rearrangement joins TRBV7-9 to TRBJ2-2, with D perhaps matching TRBD1 (6 bases). The CDR3 covers 13 residues. Germline CDR1 is SEHNR and CDR2 is FQNEAQ (reference sequence). The V gene lost 5 bases and the J gene lost 6 bases, with 10 bases spanning the gap. The CDR3 DNA reads as TGTGCCAGCAGCGCCAGGGGTGCCGGGGAGCTGTTTTTT. Amino acids: CASSARGAGELFF.

This clonotype was observed at least ten times. The chain recombines TRBV6-5 with TRBJ2-5, with D possibly called TRBD1 or TRBD2 (6 bases each). This CDR3 region has 14 residues. Trimming stripped 9 bases from V and 0 bases from J, with 14 bases between. The germline CDR1 and CDR2 sequences are MNHEY and SVGAGI. The CDR3 coding sequence is TGTGCCAGAACCGGAGGGGGGTACCAAGAGACCCAGTACTTC. Its translation: CARTGGGYQETQYF.

This chain joins TRBV7-2 and TRBJ2-7; 7 bases line up with TRBD2. The CDR3 runs 14 residues. With V trimmed by 6 bases and J by 7 bases, 12 bases remained unmatched. Germline V gene lookup returns CDR1 SGHTA and CDR2 FQGNSA. The CDR3 nucleotides are TGTGCCAGCAGGTTGAGCGGGATTCGTGTAGAGCAGTACTTC. Encoded protein: CASRLSGIRVEQYF. The complete variable domain, with remaining parts taken from reference TRBV7-2 and TRBJ2-7, reads GAGVSQSPSNKVTEKGKDVELRCDPISGHTALYWYRQSLGQGLEFLIYFQGNSAPDKSGLPSDRFSAERTGGSVSTLTIQRTQQEDSAVYLCASRLSGIRVEQYFGPGTRLTVT.

At least ten counts were recorded for this clonotype. The J gene is TRBJ1-3, the V gene TRBV20-1, with D perhaps TRBD1 (6 bases). CDR1 is DFQATT and CDR2 is SNEGSKA in the germline V gene (reference sequence). V lost 3 bases, J lost 3 bases, and 21 bases lay in between. The CDR3 has 17 amino acids. In DNA form, the CDR3 reads TGCAGTGCTAGGTCACAGGGCCCCAAACATGGTGGAAACACCATATATTTT. This translates into CSARSQGPKHGGNTIYF.

This clonotype has more than one count but fewer than ten. DNA for the CDR3: TGTGCCAGCAGCCAACCGGGACTAGCGGGAGTTCACGAGCAGTACTTC. This sequence encodes CASSQPGLAGVHEQYF. V gene TRBV16 combines with J gene TRBJ2-7, with 14 bases fitting TRBD2. Germline CDR1 and CDR2: KGHSY and FQNENV. The CDR3 length is 16 residues. The V and J ends lost 2 bases and 5 bases, in that order; junction bases with no gene match: 5.

This clonotype was recorded many times. The chain joins TRBV10-3 to TRBJ1-6, with D unclear. V was clipped by 2 bases and J by 8 bases, with 10 bases between them. The germline V gene has CDR1 ENHRY and CDR2 SYGVKD. There are 14 residues in the CDR3. The DNA of the CDR3 is TGTGCCATCAGTGAGGGCAGTAGGTATTCACCCCTCCACTTT. This translates into CAISEGSRYSPLHF.

The chain employs TRBV15 and TRBJ2-5; D might be TRBD1 (10 bases). Between the trimmed V and J ends, which lost 0 bases and 3 bases, there was a span of 17 bases. Per germline, CDR1 LNHNV and CDR2 YYDKDF (reference sequence). The CDR3 runs to 17 residues. In DNA form, the CDR3 reads TGTGCCACCAGCAGAGACTCTAGCGGGACAGGGGAAGAGACCCAGTACTTC. It translates to CATSRDSSGTGEETQYF.

The sample holds many counts of this clonotype. J is TRBJ2-7 and V is TRBV7-2; D unresolved. V lost 7 bases and J 0 bases, leaving 4 bases between the germline ends. This CDR3 comprises 11 residues. CDR1 and CDR2 (germline): SGHTA, FQGNSA. The CDR3 region is CASTSSYEQYF. The CDR3 DNA sequence: TGTGCCAGCACCTCCTCCTACGAGCAGTACTTC.

This clonotype showed up just a few times. The chain's CDR3 is CASLQGNYGYTF. CDR3 DNA: TGTGCCAGCCTCCAGGGTAACTATGGCTACACCTTC. V gene TRBV19 combines with J gene TRBJ1-2; tentatively, D is TRBD1 (5 bases). There are 12 residues in the CDR3. The germline V gene encodes CDR1 LNHDA and CDR2 SQIVND (reference sequence). Trimming left V 9 bases short and J 1 base short, with 9 bases between.

A note on this clonotype: As the CDR3 is not closed by the conserved phenylalanine or tryptophan, this likely results from a read error. The V and J genes are TRBV7-8 and TRBJ1-2; 8 nucleotides line up with TRBD1. The ends lost 0 bases at V and 8 bases at J; junction bases unmatched: 2. CDR1 is SGHVS and CDR2 is FQNEAQ in the germline V gene. This CDR3 comprises 13 residues. This CDR3 is CASSLAQGAGYTL. DNA for the CDR3: TGTGCCAGCAGCTTAGCGCAGGGGGCGGGCTACACCCTC.

This clonotype occurred once. The rearrangement uses TRBV24-1 and TRBJ2-2; D call uncertain. Germline V gene sequence: CDR1 KGHDR, CDR2 SFDVKD. V was clipped by 3 bases and J by 1 base, with 5 bases between them. CDR3 length: 14 residues. The CDR3 is CATSDVGNTGELFF. The CDR3 nucleotides are TGTGCCACCAGTGATGTAGGGAACACCGGGGAGCTGTTTTTT.

The V gene is TRBV10-3, the J gene TRBJ1-5, with D unresolved. This CDR3 is built from 12 residues. V was shortened by 6 bases and J by 6 bases, with 9 bases between the two germline ends. Germline loops: CDR1 ENHRY, CDR2 SYGVKD. CDR3 sequence: CAISDPGQPQHF. CDR3 DNA sequence: TGTGCCATCAGCGACCCAGGTCAGCCCCAGCATTTT.

This clonotype was counted only a few times. CDR3 bases: TGCGCCAGCAGCCAATGGGGACTAGCGGGAGGAGAGACCCAGTACTTC. Its protein product is CASSQWGLAGGETQYF. The V gene is TRBV4-1, the J gene TRBJ2-5; 15 bases align to TRBD2. The CDR3 runs 16 residues. Looked up from germline, CDR1 is MGHRA and CDR2 is YSYEKL. V trimming: 2 bases; J trimming: 4 bases; junction bases outside the gene matches: 2.

This clonotype came up many times. The chain couples TRBV7-2 to TRBJ2-7; TRBD2 might be the D (5 bases). Germline V lookup: CDR1 SGHTA, CDR2 FQGNSA. V gave up 4 bases and J gave up 7 bases, with 11 bases separating them. The CDR3 contains 12 residues. The CDR3 protein is CASSWTGSEQYF. The CDR3 DNA sequence: TGTGCCAGCAGCTGGACTGGGTCGGAGCAGTACTTC.